This T cell receptor (beta chain) was recovered during a study of cytomegalovirus exposure and HLA in healthy donors. Germline assignment: CDR1 MNHEY and CDR2 SMNVEV (reference sequence). The V and J ends lost 5 bases and 6 bases, in that order; junction bases with no gene match: 4. The CDR3 sequence is 14 residues long. The PCR ran on 60 Vbeta and 13 Jbeta primers. Sequencing used immunoSEQ multiplex PCR; TCRdb keeps in-frame clones, though not all of them. Seen here are around 140,000 clones, 75% to 80% observed once, and the top ten hold 0.9% to 1.2%. Concerning this clone itself: Its antigen is still unknown.

When sampled, the donors appeared nominally healthy, though they likely had unrecorded immune exposures. Study-level findings and limits: The study had only CMV serostatus as immune exposure information.

Sequencing was performed on PBMCs. The sequence came from a male donor in good health and CMV-seronegative. V is TRBV27 and J is TRBJ2-5; 12 nucleotides match TRBD2. CDR3 protein: CASSHLAGGKTQYF. In DNA form, the CDR3 reads TGTGCCAGCAGTCATCTAGCGGGGGGGAAGACCCAGTACTTC.